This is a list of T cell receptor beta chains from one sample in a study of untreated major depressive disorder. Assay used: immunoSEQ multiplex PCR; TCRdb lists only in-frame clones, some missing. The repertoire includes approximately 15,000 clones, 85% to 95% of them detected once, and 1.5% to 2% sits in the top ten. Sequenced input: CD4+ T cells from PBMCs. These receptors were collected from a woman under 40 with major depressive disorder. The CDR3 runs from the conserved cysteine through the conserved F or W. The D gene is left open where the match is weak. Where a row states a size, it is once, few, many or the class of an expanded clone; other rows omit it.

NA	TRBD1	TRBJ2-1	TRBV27	TGTGCCAGCAGTCGACAGGGTGGAGGCAATGAGCAGTTCTTC	CASSRQGGGNEQFF
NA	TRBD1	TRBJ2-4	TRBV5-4	TGTGCCAGCAGCTTGGTCGTAGGGGGCGTGGGAAACATTCAGTACTTC	CASSLVVGGVGNIQYF
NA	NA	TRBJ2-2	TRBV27	TGTGCCAGCAGTTTAACTTCTGGGGAGCTGTTTTTT	CASSLTSGELFF
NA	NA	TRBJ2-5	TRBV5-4	TGTGCCAGCAGCTTGATAGGTCAGGGAGCCGGAGAGACCCAGTACTTC	CASSLIGQGAGETQYF
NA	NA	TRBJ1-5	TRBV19	TGTGCCAGTAGTATAGATGGGGGCAGGGATCAGCCCCAGCATTTT	CASSIDGGRDQPQHF
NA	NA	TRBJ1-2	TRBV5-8	TGTGCCAGCAGCCGGGCGAACTATGGCTACACCTTC	CASSRANYGYTF
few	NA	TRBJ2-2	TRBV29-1	TGCAGCGTTGAAACTGGGTATGGGACCGGGGAGCTGTTTTTT	CSVETGYGTGELFF
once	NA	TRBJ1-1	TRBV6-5	TGTGCCAGCAGCCGACCCGGACCGGACACTGAAGCTTTCTTT	CASSRPGPDTEAFF
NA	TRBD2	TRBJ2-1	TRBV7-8	TGTGCCAGCAGCTTAGCGTCCGGCACTAGCGGGAGAGGTAATGAGCAGTTCTTC	CASSLASGTSGRGNEQFF
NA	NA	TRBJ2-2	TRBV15	TGTGCCACCAGCAGAGATCTTTCCGGGGAGCTGTTTTTT	CATSRDLSGELFF
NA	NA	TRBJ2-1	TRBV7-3	TGTGCCAGCAGCTCGATCCCGGACAGATACAATGAGCAGTTCTTC	CASSSIPDRYNEQFF
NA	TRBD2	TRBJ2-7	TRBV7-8	TGTGCCAGCAGCTCCATAAGGCCGGGACTAGCCCACGAGCAGTACTTC	CASSSIRPGLAHEQYF
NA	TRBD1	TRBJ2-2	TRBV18	TGTGCCAGCTCACCCGGGACAGAAAACACCGGGGAGCTGTTTTTT	CASSPGTENTGELFF
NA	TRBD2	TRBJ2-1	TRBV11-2	TGTGCCAGCAGTCACAGCGGGAGGGCCAGTAATGAGCAGTTCTTC	CASSHSGRASNEQFF
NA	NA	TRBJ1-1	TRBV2	TGTGCCAGCAGCCCGCGGTTTGAAGACACTGAAGCTTTCTTT	CASSPRFEDTEAFF
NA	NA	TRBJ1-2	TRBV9	TGTGCCAGCAGCGTAGATCCGTCAGGCTCGGATGGCTACACCTTC	CASSVDPSGSDGYTF
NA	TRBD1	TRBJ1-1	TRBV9	TGTGCCAGCAGCTCAGCAGGGGGCGCGGAAGCTTTCTTT	CASSSAGGAEAFF
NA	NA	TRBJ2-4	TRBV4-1	TGCGCCAGCAGCCAAGGGGTGACGCCGGGGAGGTCCGTTATAGCCAAAAACATTCAGTACTTC	CASSQGVTPGRSVIAKNIQYF
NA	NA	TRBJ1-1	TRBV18	TGTGCCAGCTCCCTCGGACAACCGAACACTGAAGCTTTCTTT	CASSLGQPNTEAFF
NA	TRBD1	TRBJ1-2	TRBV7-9	TGTGCCAGCAGCTTATCGTCAGGGGGGAACTATGGCTACACCTTC	CASSLSSGGNYGYTF
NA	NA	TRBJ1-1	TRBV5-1	TGCGCCAGCAGCTTGGGGGCAGGGTCGTACACTGAAGCTTTCTTT	CASSLGAGSYTEAFF
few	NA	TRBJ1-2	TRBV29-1	TGCAGCGTTGAATCTCGCAGGGAAAATGGCTACACCTTC	CSVESRRENGYTF
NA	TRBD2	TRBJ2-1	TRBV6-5	TGTGCCAGCAGCCGCCGACTAGCGGGTTACAATGAGCAGTTCTTC	CASSRRLAGYNEQFF
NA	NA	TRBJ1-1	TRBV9	TGTGCCAGCAGCGTAGCTCCGGGGAGGAACACTGAAGCTTTCTTT	CASSVAPGRNTEAFF
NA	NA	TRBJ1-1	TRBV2	TGTGCCAGCACCACCCAGGGCAACATGAACACTGAAGCTTTCTTT	CASTTQGNMNTEAFF
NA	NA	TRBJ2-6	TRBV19	TGTGCCAGTAGTATAGCTGGGGCCAACGTCCTGACTTTC	CASSIAGANVLTF
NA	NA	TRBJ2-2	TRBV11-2	TGTGCCAGCAGCATGGTACAGGGAGTCGGGGAGCTGTTTTTT	CASSMVQGVGELFF
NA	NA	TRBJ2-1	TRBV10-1	TGCGCCAGCAGTGACCGTCAGGGATTGAATGAGCAGTTCTTC	CASSDRQGLNEQFF
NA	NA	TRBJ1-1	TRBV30	TGTGCCTGGAGTCGGGCTTTGGACACTGAAGCTTTCTTT	CAWSRALDTEAFF
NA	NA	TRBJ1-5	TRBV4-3	TGCGCCAGCAGCCCAGGGGTGCGCAATCAGCCCCAGCATTTT	CASSPGVRNQPQHF
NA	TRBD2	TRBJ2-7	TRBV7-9	TGTGCCAGCAGCCAAATAGCGGGAGGCTACGAGCAGTACTTC	CASSQIAGGYEQYF
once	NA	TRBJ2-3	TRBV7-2	TGTGCCAGCAGGGGCCCCTCGGGAGATACGCAGTATTTT	CASRGPSGDTQYF
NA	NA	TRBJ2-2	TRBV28	TGTGCCAGCAGTTTGGCAGGGGCTGGGGGCGGGGAGCTGTTTTTT	CASSLAGAGGGELFF
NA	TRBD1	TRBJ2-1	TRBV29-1	TGCAGCGGGGACAGGGAATCCTACAATGAGCAGTTCTTC	CSGDRESYNEQFF
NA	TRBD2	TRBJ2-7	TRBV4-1	TGCGCCAGCAGCCAAGATTTGGGCGGGAGGTTGTACGAGCAGTACTTC	CASSQDLGGRLYEQYF
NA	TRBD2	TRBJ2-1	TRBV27	TGTGCCAGCAGCCCTAGGACTAGGACTGATAACGGCGATGAGCAGTTCTTC	CASSPRTRTDNGDEQFF
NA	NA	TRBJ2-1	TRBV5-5	TGTGCCAGCAGCTACACCGGGCCCGTTGAGCAGTTCTTC	CASSYTGPVEQFF
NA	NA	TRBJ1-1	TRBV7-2	TGTGCCAGCAGCTTAGGTCGGGGGCGGGAGGGCACTGAAGCTTTCTTT	CASSLGRGREGTEAFF
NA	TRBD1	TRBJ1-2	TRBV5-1	TGCGCCAGCAGGCCCGGGACAGAGAACTATGGCTACACCTTC	CASRPGTENYGYTF
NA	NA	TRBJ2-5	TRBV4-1	TGCGCCAGCAGCCAAGAATGGGAGACCCAGTACTTC	CASSQEWETQYF
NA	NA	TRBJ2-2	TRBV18	TGTGCCAGCTCACCACCGGTGGTGACCGGGGAGCTGTTTTTT	CASSPPVVTGELFF
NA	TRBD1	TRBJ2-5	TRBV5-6	TGTGCCAGCAAGGGATCCGGGACAGGGGGCCGGGAGACCCAGTACTTC	CASKGSGTGGRETQYF
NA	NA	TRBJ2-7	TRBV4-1	TGCGCCAGCGCAGAGTCCCGGGGAGACTGGGAGCAGTACTTC	CASAESRGDWEQYF
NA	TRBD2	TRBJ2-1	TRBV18	TGTGCCAGCTCCGGACTAGCGGGCTACAATGAGCAGTTCTTC	CASSGLAGYNEQFF
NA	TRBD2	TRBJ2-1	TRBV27	TGTGCCAGCGCCCCTCGTGCTAGCGGGAGGGCGAATGAGCAGTTCTTC	CASAPRASGRANEQFF
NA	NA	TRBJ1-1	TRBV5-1	TGCGCCAGCAGCGTCGGCGGAGTAAACACTGAAGCTTTCTTT	CASSVGGVNTEAFF
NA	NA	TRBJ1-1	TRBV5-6	TGTGCCAGCAGCTTAGGACAGCGTGGGGGGGCTTTCTTT	CASSLGQRGGAFF
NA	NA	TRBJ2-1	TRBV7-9	TGTGCCAGCAGCTTATTTTCGGAGCCCACAGAGCAGTTCTTC	CASSLFSEPTEQFF
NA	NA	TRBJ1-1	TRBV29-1	TGCAGCGTTGAAGGAGGGGGGAACACTGAAGCTTTCTTT	CSVEGGGNTEAFF
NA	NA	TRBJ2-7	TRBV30	TGTGCCTGGAGTGTATTGGCAGGGGAGGACGAGCAGTACTTC	CAWSVLAGEDEQYF
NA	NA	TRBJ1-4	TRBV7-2	TGTGCCAGCAGCCTTCTAGGCCAGGGGAATGAAAAACTGTTTTTT	CASSLLGQGNEKLFF
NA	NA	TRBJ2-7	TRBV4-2	TGTGCCAGCAGCCAAGACCCTGGGGAGTCCGCCTACGAGCAGTACTTC	CASSQDPGESAYEQYF
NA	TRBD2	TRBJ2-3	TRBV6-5	TGTGCCAGCAGGCTTAGCGGGAGGTCCGGAGATACGCAGTATTTT	CASRLSGRSGDTQYF
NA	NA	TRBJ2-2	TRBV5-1	TGCGCCAGCAGCCTCCGACTAGGACTGAACACCGGGGAGCTGTTTTTT	CASSLRLGLNTGELFF
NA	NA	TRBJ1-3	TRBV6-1	TGTGCCAGCTCGACAGTACGGTATGGAAACACCATATATTTT	CASSTVRYGNTIYF
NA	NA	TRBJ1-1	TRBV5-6	TGTGCCAGCAGCTTGGGTGGTGAAGCTTTCTTT	CASSLGGEAFF